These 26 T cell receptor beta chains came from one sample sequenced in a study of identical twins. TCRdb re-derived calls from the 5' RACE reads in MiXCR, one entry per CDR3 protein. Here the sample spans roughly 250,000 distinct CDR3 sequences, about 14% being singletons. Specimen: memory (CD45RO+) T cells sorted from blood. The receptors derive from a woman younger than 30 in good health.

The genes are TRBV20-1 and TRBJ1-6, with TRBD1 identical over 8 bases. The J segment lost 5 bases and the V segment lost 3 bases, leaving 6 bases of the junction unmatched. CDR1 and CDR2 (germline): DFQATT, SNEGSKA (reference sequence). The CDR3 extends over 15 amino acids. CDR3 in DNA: TGCAGTGCTAGTAGTCGACAGGGGAATAATTCACCCCTCCACTTT. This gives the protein CSASSRQGNNSPLHF.

CDR3 loop: CASSHSGTSYNEQFF. Here the CDR3 DNA reads TGTGCCAGCAGTCATAGCGGGACTTCCTACAATGAGCAGTTCTTC. The V and J genes are TRBV6-4 and TRBJ2-1; 8 bases are a match to TRBD2. Germline CDR1 and CDR2: MRHNA and SNTAGT. The ends lost 5 bases at V and 1 base at J; junction bases unmatched: 4. This CDR3 is built from 15 residues.

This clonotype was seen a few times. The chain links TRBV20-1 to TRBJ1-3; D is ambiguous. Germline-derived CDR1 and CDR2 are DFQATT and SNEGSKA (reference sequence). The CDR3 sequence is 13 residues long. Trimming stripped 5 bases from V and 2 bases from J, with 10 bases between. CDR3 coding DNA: TGCAGTGCTTACGCTCCACCTGGAAACACCATATATTTT. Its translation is CSAYAPPGNTIYF.

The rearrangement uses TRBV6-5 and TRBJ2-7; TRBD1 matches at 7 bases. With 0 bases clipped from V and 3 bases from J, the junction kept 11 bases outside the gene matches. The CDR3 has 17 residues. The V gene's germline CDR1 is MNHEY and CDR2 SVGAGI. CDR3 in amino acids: CASSYSTGKENIYEQYF. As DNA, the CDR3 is TGTGCCAGCAGTTACTCGACAGGGAAGGAAAATATCTACGAGCAGTACTTC.

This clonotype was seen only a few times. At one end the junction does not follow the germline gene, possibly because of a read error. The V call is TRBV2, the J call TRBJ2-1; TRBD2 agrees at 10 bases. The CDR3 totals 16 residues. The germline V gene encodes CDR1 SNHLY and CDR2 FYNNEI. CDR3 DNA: TGTGCCAGCAGGGAAGCGGGAGGGCCAACATACAATGAGCAGTTCTTC. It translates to CASREAGGPTYNEQFF.

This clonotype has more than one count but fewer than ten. This CDR3 reads CAISEYSGEQYF. CDR3 DNA sequence: TGTGCCATCAGTGAATACAGCGGCGAGCAGTACTTC. The chain joins TRBV10-3 to TRBJ2-7; possibly TRBD2 for D (5 bases). CDR3 size: 12 residues. The V gene's germline CDR1 is ENHRY and CDR2 SYGVKD. V lost 3 bases, J lost 6 bases, and 9 bases lay in between.

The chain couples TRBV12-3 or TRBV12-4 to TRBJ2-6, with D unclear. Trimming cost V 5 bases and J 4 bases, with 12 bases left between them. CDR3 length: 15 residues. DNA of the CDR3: TGTGCCAGCAGTCGCCAAAGCCCCGGGGCCAACGTCCTGACTTTC. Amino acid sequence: CASSRQSPGANVLTF.

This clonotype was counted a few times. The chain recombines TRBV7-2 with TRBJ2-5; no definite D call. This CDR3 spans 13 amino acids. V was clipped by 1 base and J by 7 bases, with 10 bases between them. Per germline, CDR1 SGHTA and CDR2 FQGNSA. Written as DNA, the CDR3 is TGTGCCAGCAGCTTAGTCGGTTTTGGGACCCAGTACTTC. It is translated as CASSLVGFGTQYF. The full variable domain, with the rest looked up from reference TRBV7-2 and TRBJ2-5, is GAGVSQSPSNKVTEKGKDVELRCDPISGHTALYWYRQSLGQGLEFLIYFQGNSAPDKSGLPSDRFSAERTGGSVSTLTIQRTQQEDSAVYLCASSLVGFGTQYFGPGTRLLVL.

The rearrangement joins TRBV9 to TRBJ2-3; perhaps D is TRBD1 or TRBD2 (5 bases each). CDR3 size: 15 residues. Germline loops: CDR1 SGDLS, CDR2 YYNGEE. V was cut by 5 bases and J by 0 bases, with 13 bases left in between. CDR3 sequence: CASSLGGISTDTQYF. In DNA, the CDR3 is TGTGCCAGCAGTCTTGGGGGAATTAGCACAGATACGCAGTATTTT.

CDR3: CSAPDRTGRDTEAFF. CDR3 coding DNA: TGCAGTGCCCCGGATCGGACAGGGAGGGACACTGAAGCTTTCTTT. This rearrangement joins TRBV20-1 to TRBJ1-1; 8 bases are a match to TRBD1. Trimming removed 6 bases from V and 3 bases from J; junction bases left unmatched: 12. The CDR3 sequence is 15 residues long. Per the germline V gene, CDR1 is DFQATT and CDR2 is SNEGSKA (reference sequence).

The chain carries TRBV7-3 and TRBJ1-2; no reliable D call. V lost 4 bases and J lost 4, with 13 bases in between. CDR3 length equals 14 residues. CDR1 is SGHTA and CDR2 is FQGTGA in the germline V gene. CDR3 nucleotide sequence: TGTGCCAGCAGCTACAGACGGACTAGCTATGGCTACACCTTC. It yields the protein CASSYRRTSYGYTF.

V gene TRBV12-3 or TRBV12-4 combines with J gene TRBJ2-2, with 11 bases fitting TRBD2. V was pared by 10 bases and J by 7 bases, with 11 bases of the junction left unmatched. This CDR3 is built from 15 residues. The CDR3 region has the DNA TGTGCCATTTACCAGGCTAGCGGGGGGAGCGGGGAGCTGTTTTTT. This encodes CAIYQASGGSGELFF.

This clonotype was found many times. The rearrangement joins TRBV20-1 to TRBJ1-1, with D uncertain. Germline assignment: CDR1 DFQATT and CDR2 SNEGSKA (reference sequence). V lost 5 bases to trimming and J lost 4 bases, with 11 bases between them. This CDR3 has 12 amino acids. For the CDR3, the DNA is TGCAGTGCTTCTACCGTAGGCACTGAAGCTTTCTTT. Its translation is CSASTVGTEAFF.

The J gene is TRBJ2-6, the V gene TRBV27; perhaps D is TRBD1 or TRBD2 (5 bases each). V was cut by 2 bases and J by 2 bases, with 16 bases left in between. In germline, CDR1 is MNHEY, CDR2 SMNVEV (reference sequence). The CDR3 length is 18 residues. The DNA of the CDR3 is TGTGCCAGCAGTTTAGATCCAGGGAGAGTGGCTGGGGCCAACGTCCTGACTTTC. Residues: CASSLDPGRVAGANVLTF.

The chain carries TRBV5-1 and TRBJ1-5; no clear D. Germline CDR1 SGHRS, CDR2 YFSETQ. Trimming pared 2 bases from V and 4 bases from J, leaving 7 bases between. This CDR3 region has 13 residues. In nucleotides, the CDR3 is TGCGCCAGCAGCTTAAGTCCTAATCAGCCCCAGCATTTT. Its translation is CASSLSPNQPQHF.

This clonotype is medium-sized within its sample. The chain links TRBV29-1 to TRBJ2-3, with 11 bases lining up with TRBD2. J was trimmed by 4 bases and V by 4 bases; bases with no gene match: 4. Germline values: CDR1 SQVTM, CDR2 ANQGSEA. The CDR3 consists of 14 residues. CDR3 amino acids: CSVALAGVADTQYF. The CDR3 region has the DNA TGCAGCGTTGCACTAGCGGGAGTAGCAGATACGCAGTATTTT.

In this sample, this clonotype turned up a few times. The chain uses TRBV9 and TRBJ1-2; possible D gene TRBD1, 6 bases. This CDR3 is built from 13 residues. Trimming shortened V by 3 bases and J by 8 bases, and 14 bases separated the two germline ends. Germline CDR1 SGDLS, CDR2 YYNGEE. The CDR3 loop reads CASSEFQGTGYTF. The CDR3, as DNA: TGTGCCAGCAGCGAATTTCAGGGGACGGGCTACACCTTC.

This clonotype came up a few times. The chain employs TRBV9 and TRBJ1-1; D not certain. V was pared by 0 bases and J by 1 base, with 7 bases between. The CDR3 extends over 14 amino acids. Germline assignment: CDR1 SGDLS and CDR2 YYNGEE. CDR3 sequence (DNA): TGTGCCAGCAGCGTAGATCCCCAGAACACTGAAGCTTTCTTT. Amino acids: CASSVDPQNTEAFF.

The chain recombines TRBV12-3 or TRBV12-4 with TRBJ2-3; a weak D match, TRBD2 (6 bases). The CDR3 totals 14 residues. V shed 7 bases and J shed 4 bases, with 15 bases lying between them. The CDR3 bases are TGTGCCAGCATAATCAGCGGGTCCTCAGATACGCAGTATTTT. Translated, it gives CASIISGSSDTQYF.

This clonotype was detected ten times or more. CDR3 nucleotides: TGTGCCAGCAGTTCTGGGACTAGCGGGAACACAGATACGCAGTATTTT. Translating it yields CASSSGTSGNTDTQYF. V gene TRBV25-1 combines with J gene TRBJ2-3; TRBD2 aligns across 13 bases. V trimming: 5 bases; J trimming: 2 bases; junction bases outside the gene matches: 4. CDR1 MGHDK and CDR2 SYGVNS come from the germline V gene. The CDR3 spans 16 residues.

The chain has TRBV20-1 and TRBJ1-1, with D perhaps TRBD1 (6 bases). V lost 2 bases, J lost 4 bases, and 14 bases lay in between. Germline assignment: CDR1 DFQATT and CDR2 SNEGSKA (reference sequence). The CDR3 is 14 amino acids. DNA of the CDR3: TGCAGTGCTAGAATGACAGGACCACCCACTGAAGCTTTCTTT. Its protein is CSARMTGPPTEAFF.

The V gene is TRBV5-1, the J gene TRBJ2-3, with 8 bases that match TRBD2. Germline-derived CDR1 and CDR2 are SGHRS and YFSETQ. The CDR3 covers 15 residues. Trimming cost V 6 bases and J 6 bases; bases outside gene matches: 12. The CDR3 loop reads CASNRGGIRGDTQYF. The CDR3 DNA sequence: TGCGCCAGCAACCGGGGGGGCATCCGGGGCGATACGCAGTATTTT.

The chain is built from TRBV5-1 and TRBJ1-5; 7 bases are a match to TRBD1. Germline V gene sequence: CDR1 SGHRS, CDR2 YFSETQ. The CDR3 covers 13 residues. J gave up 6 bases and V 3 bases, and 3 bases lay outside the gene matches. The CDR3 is CASSSTGLQPQHF. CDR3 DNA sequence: TGCGCCAGCAGCTCGACAGGGCTTCAGCCCCAGCATTTT.

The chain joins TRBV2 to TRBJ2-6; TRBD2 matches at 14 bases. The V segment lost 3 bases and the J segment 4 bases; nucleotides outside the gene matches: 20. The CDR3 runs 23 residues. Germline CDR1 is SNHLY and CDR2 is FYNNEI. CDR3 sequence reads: CASSDSRGGPGLAGAGGANVLTF. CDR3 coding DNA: TGTGCCAGCAGTGATAGCCGCGGGGGCCCGGGACTAGCGGGAGCGGGAGGGGCCAACGTCCTGACTTTC.

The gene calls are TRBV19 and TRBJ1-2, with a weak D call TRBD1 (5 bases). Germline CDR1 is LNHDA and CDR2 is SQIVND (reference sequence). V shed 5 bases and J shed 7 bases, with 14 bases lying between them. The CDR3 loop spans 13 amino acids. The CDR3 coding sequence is TGTGCCAGTAGTCGGGGCAGGTCCTTTGGCTACACCTTC. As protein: CASSRGRSFGYTF.

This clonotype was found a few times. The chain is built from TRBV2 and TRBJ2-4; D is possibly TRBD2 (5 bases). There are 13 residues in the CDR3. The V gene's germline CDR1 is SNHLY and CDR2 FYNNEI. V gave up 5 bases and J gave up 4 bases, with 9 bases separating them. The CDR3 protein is CASSLDWKNIQYF. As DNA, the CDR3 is TGTGCCAGCAGTCTGGACTGGAAAAACATTCAGTACTTC. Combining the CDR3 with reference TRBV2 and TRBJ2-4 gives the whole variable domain EPEVTQTPSHQVTQMGQEVILRCVPISNHLYFYWYRQILGQKVEFLVSFYNNEISEKSEIFDDQFSVERPDGSNFTLKIRSTKLEDSAMYFCASSLDWKNIQYFGAGTRLSVL.